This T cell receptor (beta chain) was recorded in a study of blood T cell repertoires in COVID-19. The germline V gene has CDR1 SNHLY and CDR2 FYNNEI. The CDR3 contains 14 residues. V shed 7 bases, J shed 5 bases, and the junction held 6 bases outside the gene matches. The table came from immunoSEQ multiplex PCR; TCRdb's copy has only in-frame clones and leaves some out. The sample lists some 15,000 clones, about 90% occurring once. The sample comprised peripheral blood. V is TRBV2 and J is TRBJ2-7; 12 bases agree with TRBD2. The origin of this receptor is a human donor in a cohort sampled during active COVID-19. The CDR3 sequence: CASTLLAGGDEQYF. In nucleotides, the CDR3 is TGTGCCAGCACCTTACTAGCGGGGGGCGACGAGCAGTACTTC. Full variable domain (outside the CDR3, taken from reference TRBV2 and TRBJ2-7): EPEVTQTPSHQVTQMGQEVILRCVPISNHLYFYWYRQILGQKVEFLVSFYNNEISEKSEIFDDQFSVERPDGSNFTLKIRSTKLEDSAMYFCASTLLAGGDEQYFGPGTRLTVT.